The next 30 T cell receptor beta chains were all read from a single sample in a study of Ad26.COV2.S vaccination and SARS-CoV-2 variants. Libraries were prepared by immunoSEQ multiplex PCR; TCRdb keeps only in-frame clonotypes and omits some of them. The sample lists approximately 340,000 clones, about 92% occurring once. The sample consisted of peripheral blood, taken after recovery from COVID-19. The source is a human donor who had recovered from COVID-19.

The rearrangement uses TRBV12-5 and TRBJ2-5; D is undetermined. Germline lookup yields CDR1 LGHNT and CDR2 FRNRAP. This CDR3 comprises 13 residues. V was trimmed by 6 bases and J by 1 base, leaving 9 bases between them. The CDR3 region is CASGPPGQETQYF. The CDR3 bases are TGTGCTAGTGGCCCCCCTGGCCAAGAGACCCAGTACTTC. The complete variable domain, with remaining parts taken from reference TRBV12-5 and TRBJ2-5, reads DARVTQTPRHKVTEMGQEVTMRCQPILGHNTVFWYRQTMMQGLELLAYFRNRAPLDDSGMPKDRFSAEMPDATLATLKIQPSEPRDSAVYFCASGPPGQETQYFGPGTRLLVL.

The chain couples TRBV9 to TRBJ2-1; 7 nucleotides agree with TRBD2. The CDR3 spans 18 residues. The V gene's germline CDR1 is SGDLS and CDR2 YYNGEE. V gave up 0 bases and J gave up 3 bases; unmatched junction bases: 12. CDR3 region: CASSVAPSSGRYYNEQFF. In nucleotides, the CDR3 is TGTGCCAGCAGCGTAGCCCCCAGTAGCGGGCGGTACTACAATGAGCAGTTCTTC.

The rearrangement links TRBV4-1 to TRBJ2-3; TRBD1 matches 8 bases. The V and J ends lost 0 bases and 5 bases, in that order; junction bases with no gene match: 10. Germline-derived CDR1 and CDR2 are MGHRA and YSYEKL. CDR3 length: 17 residues. In DNA, the CDR3 is TGCGCCAGCAGCCAAGATGATGCGGCAGGGGGCCAAGATACGCAGTATTTT. It specifies CASSQDDAAGGQDTQYF.

The rearrangement joins TRBV2 to TRBJ2-2, with D perhaps being TRBD1 or TRBD2 (5 bases each). The CDR3 sequence is 12 residues long. V lost 7 bases to trimming and J lost 6 bases, with 9 bases between them. Looked up from germline, CDR1 is SNHLY and CDR2 is FYNNEI. CDR3 in amino acids: CASNEGPGELFF. The CDR3 nucleotides are TGTGCCAGCAACGAGGGACCCGGGGAGCTGTTTTTT. The variable domain in full, completed from reference TRBV2 and TRBJ2-2, reads EPEVTQTPSHQVTQMGQEVILRCVPISNHLYFYWYRQILGQKVEFLVSFYNNEISEKSEIFDDQFSVERPDGSNFTLKIRSTKLEDSAMYFCASNEGPGELFFGEGSRLTVL.

The chain carries TRBV19 and TRBJ2-5; D unclear. Trimming stripped 6 bases from V and 2 bases from J, with 4 bases between. This CDR3 has 11 amino acids. Germline V gene sequence: CDR1 LNHDA, CDR2 SQIVND (reference sequence). CDR3 residues: CASSQQETQYF. CDR3 nucleotides: TGTGCCAGTAGCCAACAAGAGACCCAGTACTTC.

The CDR3 DNA follows: TGTGCCAGCAGTTACCAGGGACCAGGGTATGGCTACACCTTC. The encoded protein is CASSYQGPGYGYTF. V usage is TRBV27 and J usage is TRBJ1-2; TRBD1 is a possible D gene (5 bases). CDR1 is MNHEY, CDR2 SMNVEV, per germline (reference sequence). Trimming removed 4 bases at V and 5 bases at J, with 14 bases between. This CDR3 contains 14 residues.

The chain uses TRBV3-1 (or the pseudogene TRBV3-2) and TRBJ1-1; D might be TRBD1 (5 bases). Germline assignment: CDR1 LGHDT and CDR2 YNNKEL (reference sequence). CDR3 length: 15 residues. V was shortened by 4 bases and J by 1 base, with 13 bases between the two germline ends. CDR3 nucleotides: TGTGCCAGCAGCCCAGACCCGGGGCGGAACACTGAAGCTTTCTTT. It is translated as CASSPDPGRNTEAFF.

CDR3 region: CATSETGPQETQYF. The DNA for the CDR3 is TGTGCCACCAGCGAAACGGGACCCCAAGAGACCCAGTACTTC. J is TRBJ2-5 and V is TRBV15; D might be TRBD1 or TRBD2, each matching 5 bases. The CDR3 length is 14 residues. Germline assignment: CDR1 LNHNV and CDR2 YYDKDF (reference sequence). V was cut by 5 bases and J by 1 base, with 11 bases left in between. Full variable domain (missing parts from reference TRBV15 and TRBJ2-5): DAMVIQNPRYQVTQFGKPVTLSCSQTLNHNVMYWYQQKSSQAPKLLFHYYDKDFNNEADTPDNFQSRRPNTSFCFLDIRSPGLGDTAMYLCATSETGPQETQYFGPGTRLLVL.

The chain couples TRBV6-2 or TRBV6-3 to TRBJ1-2; TRBD1 agrees at 7 bases. The CDR3 is 16 residues long. Unmatched junction bases numbered 9, after V lost 0 bases and J lost 5 bases. Germline CDR1 MNHEY, CDR2 SVGEGT. CDR3: CASSYSMGRGMYGYTF. The CDR3 nucleotides read TGTGCCAGCAGTTACTCGATGGGCAGGGGGATGTATGGCTACACCTTC.

The CDR3 loop is CASSGWVGGSVEQYF. CDR3 DNA: TGTGCCAGCAGCGGGTGGGTGGGGGGCTCCGTCGAGCAGTACTTC. This chain connects TRBV28 to TRBJ2-7; D is perhaps TRBD1 or TRBD2 (6 bases each). CDR1 MDHEN and CDR2 SYDVKM come from the germline V gene. Trimming took off 6 bases at V and 6 bases at J, with 21 bases between the two ends. CDR3 size: 15 residues.

The V gene is TRBV18, the J gene TRBJ2-1; 7 nucleotides line up with TRBD2. Germline values: CDR1 KGHSH, CDR2 LQKENI. V lost 3 bases and J lost 0; bases outside the gene matches: 5. CDR3 length equals 16 residues. The CDR3, as DNA: TGTGCCAGCTCACCTAGAGCGGGGCGCTCCTACAATGAGCAGTTCTTC. Protein sequence: CASSPRAGRSYNEQFF.

The rearrangement uses TRBV19 and TRBJ1-2; D perhaps matches TRBD1 (5 bases). Germline CDR1 is LNHDA and CDR2 is SQIVND (reference sequence). The CDR3 runs to 14 residues. Trimming left V 8 bases short and J 6 bases short, with 19 bases between. The chain's CDR3 is CASGTDPRGNGYTF. CDR3 coding DNA: TGTGCCAGTGGGACGGACCCCCGGGGGAATGGCTACACCTTC.

DNA for the CDR3: TGCGCCAGCAGCTTTCGGGTAGATCAGAAGAACACTGAAGCTTTCTTT. This sequence encodes CASSFRVDQKNTEAFF. The chain couples TRBV5-1 to TRBJ1-1; unclear D gene. Per germline, CDR1 SGHRS and CDR2 YFSETQ. The CDR3 totals 16 residues. The V gene lost 2 bases and the J gene lost 1 base, with 15 bases spanning the gap.

The rearrangement uses TRBV2 and TRBJ1-2, with unresolved D. With 8 bases removed from V and 4 bases from J, the gap between germline ends came to 14 bases. Germline-derived CDR1 and CDR2 are SNHLY and FYNNEI. The CDR3 has 13 residues. DNA for the CDR3: TGTGCCAGCGGTGGGTCCAACGGCTATGGCTACACCTTC. Its translation is CASGGSNGYGYTF.

V and J are TRBV27 and TRBJ2-3, with D maybe TRBD2 (6 bases). V lost 2 bases and J 4 bases, leaving 10 bases between the germline ends. The germline CDR1 and CDR2 sequences are MNHEY and SMNVEV (reference sequence). There are 14 residues in the CDR3. The CDR3 loop is CASSLAPGADTQYF. In DNA form, the CDR3 reads TGTGCCAGCAGTTTAGCGCCGGGGGCAGATACGCAGTATTTT.

The rearrangement links TRBV19 to TRBJ1-5; 10 nucleotides match TRBD1. V shed 11 bases, J shed 0 bases, and the junction held 10 bases outside the gene matches. CDR1 is LNHDA and CDR2 is SQIVND in the germline V gene (reference sequence). This CDR3 comprises 16 residues. CDR3 DNA sequence: TGTGCCTCCACAATCCGGACAGGGGGTAGCAATCAGCCCCAGCATTTT. This translates into CASTIRTGGSNQPQHF.

Remarks on this clone: Other DNA sequences within the sample encode an identical CDR3. The rearrangement uses TRBV6-5 and TRBJ1-5; the D gene is possibly TRBD1 (5 bases). Germline CDR1 reads MNHEY; CDR2 reads SVGAGI. CDR3 size: 15 residues. V lost 0 bases, J lost 1 base, and 7 bases lay in between. The CDR3 here is CASSYSRDSNQPQHF. CDR3 nucleotide sequence: TGTGCCAGCAGTTACTCCCGGGACAGCAATCAGCCCCAGCATTTT.

The chain carries TRBV6-2 or TRBV6-3 and TRBJ2-2; 9 bases are shared with TRBD2. This CDR3 has 15 amino acids. The junction had 7 bases not matched to a gene; V was cut back by 7 bases and J by 4 bases. Germline V gene lookup returns CDR1 MNHEY and CDR2 SVGEGT. As DNA, the CDR3 is TGTGCCAGCACCCCGACTAGCGGACTCACCGGGGAGCTGTTTTTT. It codes for CASTPTSGLTGELFF.

This chain connects TRBV5-3 to TRBJ1-1, with TRBD1 matching 8 bases. TRBV5-3 is placed among ORFs of uncertain function. This CDR3 has 17 residues. The J segment lost 1 base and the V segment lost 2 bases, leaving 10 bases of the junction unmatched. This chain's CDR3 is CARSFLRTGYSNTEAFF. In DNA, the CDR3 is TGTGCCAGAAGCTTTTTACGGACAGGGTACTCGAACACTGAAGCTTTCTTT.

This clone was counted a few times. The chain couples TRBV19 to TRBJ1-1, with unresolved D. Germline V gives CDR1 LNHDA, CDR2 SQIVND (reference sequence). The length of the CDR3 is 11 residues. Trimming took 5 bases from V and 7 from J, leaving 8 bases between them. DNA for the CDR3: TGTGCCAGTAGTGGCAGATTTGAAGCTTTCTTT. Residues: CASSGRFEAFF.

The rearrangement joins TRBV7-8 to TRBJ1-2; D remains unclear. Trimming stripped 2 bases from V and 7 bases from J, with 14 bases between. The CDR3 loop spans 14 amino acids. CDR1 is SGHVS and CDR2 is FQNEAQ in the germline V gene. The CDR3 region has the DNA TGTGCCAGCAGCTTACAGGAGGGTAGAGGTGGCTACACCTTC. The encoded protein is CASSLQEGRGGYTF.

This chain links TRBV4-3 with TRBJ1-2, with a tentative D call TRBD1 (6 bases). Trimming took off 3 bases at V and 0 bases at J, with 20 bases between the two ends. Looked up from germline, CDR1 is LGHNA and CDR2 is YSLEER. The length of the CDR3 is 18 residues. DNA for the CDR3: TGCGCCAGCAGCCAGACCTTGGACAGCGGCCCTACTAACTATGGCTACACCTTC. It translates to CASSQTLDSGPTNYGYTF.

Worth noting for this clone: Distinct nucleotide sequences in the sample also encode this CDR3. This sequence joins TRBV5-6 and TRBJ1-1; D uncertain. Deletions cut 0 bases from V and 5 bases from J, with 2 bases between. CDR1 is SGHDT and CDR2 is YYEEEE in the germline V gene. The CDR3 extends over 11 amino acids. Written as DNA, the CDR3 is TGTGCCAGCAGCTTGGGGACTGAAGCTTTCTTT. This gives the protein CASSLGTEAFF.

The J gene is TRBJ1-1, the V gene TRBV5-1; 8 bases line up with TRBD1. The junction had 14 bases not matched to a gene; V was cut back by 5 bases and J by 5 bases. CDR1 is SGHRS, CDR2 YFSETQ, per germline. The CDR3 length is 16 residues. CDR3 in amino acids: CASRKTGDGPKTEAFF. The CDR3 DNA is TGCGCCAGCAGGAAGACAGGGGACGGCCCCAAAACTGAAGCTTTCTTT.

The chain uses TRBV5-6 and TRBJ2-1, with TRBD2 matching over 12 bases. The CDR3 has 15 amino acids. The V segment lost 4 bases and the J segment 4 bases; nucleotides outside the gene matches: 3. Germline V CDR1 and CDR2: SGHDT, YYEEEE. The CDR3 DNA follows: TGTGCCAGCAGCCGACTAGCGGGGGAGTACAATGAGCAGTTCTTC. This sequence encodes CASSRLAGEYNEQFF.

The chain recombines TRBV28 with TRBJ2-2; D is ambiguous. V was cut by 3 bases and J by 3 bases, with 8 bases left in between. The CDR3 is 14 residues long. The germline V gene encodes CDR1 MDHEN and CDR2 SYDVKM. The CDR3 sequence: CASSFARHTGELFF. CDR3 in DNA: TGTGCCAGCAGTTTTGCCAGACACACCGGGGAGCTGTTTTTT.

The chain combines TRBV5-1 with TRBJ1-6; possibly TRBD1 for D (6 bases). CDR1 is SGHRS, CDR2 YFSETQ, per germline. This CDR3 region has 14 residues. V lost 1 base and J 6 bases, leaving 8 bases between the germline ends. The DNA of the CDR3 is TGCGCCAGCAGCTTGAAACAGGGTAATTCACCCCTCCACTTT. This gives the protein CASSLKQGNSPLHF.

In this sample, this clone turned up once. This chain uses TRBV12-5 with TRBJ1-3, with 9 bases that match TRBD1. The CDR3 runs to 15 residues. Trimming at V came to 3 bases and at J to 2 bases, leaving 2 bases not matched to a gene. The germline CDR1 and CDR2 sequences are LGHNT and FRNRAP. The CDR3 here is CASGLGTGPGNTIYF. CDR3 coding DNA: TGTGCTAGTGGTTTAGGGACAGGGCCTGGAAACACCATATATTTT.

This clone was found once. This chain uses TRBV7-9 with TRBJ2-2; D gene uncertain. The V gene lost 5 bases and the J gene lost 5 bases, with 12 bases spanning the gap. This CDR3 comprises 14 residues. Germline values: CDR1 SEHNR, CDR2 FQNEAQ (reference sequence). CDR3 region: CASSPTVGTGELFF. DNA of the CDR3: TGTGCCAGCAGCCCGACCGTCGGTACCGGGGAGCTGTTTTTT.

A remark on this clone: The sample contains more than one DNA sequence encoding this CDR3. The chain is built from TRBV5-1 and TRBJ1-2; possibly TRBD1 for D (5 bases). The CDR3 runs to 13 residues. Per germline, CDR1 SGHRS and CDR2 YFSETQ. Trimming removed 0 bases from V and 2 bases from J, with 5 bases in between. CDR3 region: CASSLGQNYGYTF. The CDR3 nucleotides read TGCGCCAGCAGCTTGGGACAGAACTATGGCTACACCTTC.